These T cell receptor beta chains were read from a single sample in a study of shared clonotypes between healthy human individuals. The table came from immunoSEQ multiplex PCR; TCRdb's copy has only in-frame clones and leaves some out. The sample carries around 2,000,000 clones, approximately 94% recorded once. The sample was naive CD8+ T cells from PBMCs. Source of these receptors: a man younger than 30 in good health. Some clones in this sample may be carry-over from other donors' samples. Each CDR3 is given with its conserved first and last residue. Each record gives: clone size, V gene, D gene, J gene, CDR3 DNA, CDR3 protein. A D gene is named only where the DNA matches it firmly. A row's size may be missing; if present it is once, few, many or a size class.

size: .; V: TRBV27; D: .; J: TRBJ2-6; DNA: TGTGCCAGCAGTTTTGCGATAGGTCGGGCCAACGTCCTGACTTTC; CDR3: CASSFAIGRANVLTF
size: once; V: TRBV27; D: TRBD2; J: TRBJ2-7; DNA: TGTGCCAGCAGTTTATCGGCGGGAGGCGTTAACTACGAGCAGTACTTC; CDR3: CASSLSAGGVNYEQYF
size: .; V: TRBV4-2; D: TRBD2; J: TRBJ2-1; DNA: TGTGCCAGCAGCCGGGAAGCGGGAGCTGCCTACAATGAGCAGTTCTTC; CDR3: CASSREAGAAYNEQFF
size: .; V: TRBV28; D: .; J: TRBJ2-3; DNA: TGTGCCAGCAGTTTTTCAGGGACAATACCCACAGATACGCAGTATTTT; CDR3: CASSFSGTIPTDTQYF
size: once; V: TRBV2; D: TRBD1; J: TRBJ2-7; DNA: TGTGCCAGCCTCCTCCGGACAGGGGAGAGATATCCTTCCTACGAGCAGTACTTC; CDR3: CASLLRTGERYPSYEQYF
size: .; V: TRBV28; D: .; J: TRBJ2-7; DNA: TGTGCCAGCAGTCCCGGGACCGATGGGAATGAGCAGTACTTC; CDR3: CASSPGTDGNEQYF
size: .; V: TRBV5-1; D: .; J: TRBJ2-7; DNA: TGCGCCAGCAGCACGAGGGAGGCGCGAGCAAGGGTCGAGCAGTACTTC; CDR3: CASSTREARARVEQYF
size: .; V: TRBV18; D: .; J: TRBJ1-2; DNA: TGTGCCAGCTCACCGCAAAACAGGGATTTCTATGGCTACACCTTC; CDR3: CASSPQNRDFYGYTF
size: .; V: TRBV4-2; D: .; J: TRBJ2-7; DNA: TGTGCCAGCAGCCAAGAGTTCCAGAGAACCTACGAGCAGTACTTC; CDR3: CASSQEFQRTYEQYF
size: few; V: TRBV29-1; D: TRBD1; J: TRBJ1-4; DNA: TGCAGCGTCCCGGGACAGGGTCAAGAAAAACTGTTTTTT; CDR3: CSVPGQGQEKLFF
size: once; V: TRBV28; D: TRBD1; J: TRBJ2-7; DNA: TGTGCCAGCAGTTTACTGACAGGGGGCTTCTACGAGCAGTACTTC; CDR3: CASSLLTGGFYEQYF
size: .; V: TRBV18; D: TRBD1; J: TRBJ2-3; DNA: TGTGCCAGCTCACCACCGACAGGGGACACCCATTCGCAGTATTTT; CDR3: CASSPPTGDTHSQYF